This T cell receptor beta chain emerged from a study of cytomegalovirus exposure and HLA in healthy donors (dated by TCRdb to 2015 to 2018). Study-wide context: An earlier analysis of about 530 of the donors reported about 280 Gb of sequence data and 117 million unique TCR beta sequences obtained from roughly 170 million T cells. A later genetic analysis took genome-wide SNP genotypes for about three fifths of the roughly 700 donors and used that subset as a discovery cohort. Of the roughly 420 genotyped donors, approximately 81% were placed in the genetic ancestry cluster associated with self-reported Caucasian donors. Donor age, sex, ethnicity and CMV serostatus were compiled alongside the repertoire data. On average, roughly 250,000 unique TCR beta nucleotide sequences were sequenced per donor among several hundred genotyped donors of the cohort, with 15% to 20% of those sequences being non-productive. HLA typing covered class I and class II loci at four-digit resolution. About five DR-DQ haplotypes were treated as single units for association and clustering because of strong linkage in the cohort. Rather than using new phenotypic data, the later analysis identified candidate immune exposures from TCR beta sequences and from how often those sequences occurred across donors. A later analysis re-analyzed previously published TCR beta repertoires from hundreds of donors and added high-resolution HLA genotyping to study TCR occurrence patterns. All discovery cohort repertoires had been generated on a single sequencing platform. Besides the first cohort of 550 to 750 subjects, a separate validation cohort made up of some 110 different subjects was used. To decide whether each TCR beta V gene segment behaved as functional or pseudogenic, an earlier analysis of several hundred of the donors relied on high-throughput TCR beta sequencing. The number of typed donors differed by locus: roughly 620-640 for A, B, C, DRB1 and DQB1; 500 to 550 for DQA1; 606 for DPA1; and some 430 for DPB1. The study aimed to test whether signatures of past pathogen exposure could be identified by cataloging public T cell receptors. An early release covering roughly 580 HLA-typed donors comprised around 300 gigabases of sequencing data and 65 million to 100 million unique TCR sequences. High-throughput TCR immunosequencing, statistical association of individual TCRs with disease status, and machine learning were combined to predict cytomegalovirus infection status. Using immunosequencing, the study profiled T cell repertoires from 666 subjects and related those repertoires to cytomegalovirus serostatus. Study-level results and caveats: In this cohort, only TCR beta chains were sequenced, and detectable features were limited by the absence of alpha or paired-chain data. Because the 87-base-pair reads could not distinguish some IMGT-functional V segments, including TRBV6-2 and TRBV6-3, those segments were excluded. For the cohort, immune exposure information was limited to CMV serostatus. A group of highly shared sequence variants was considered likely to be a technical artifact of the sequencing pipeline. A total of 150 to 200 TCR beta chains were listed by the study as associated with cytomegalovirus. According to a later analysis, most CMV-associated TCR beta chains appeared to be HLA-restricted, and the HLA associations seemed to be driven largely by CMV exposure. According to a later genetic analysis, donors in an Asian-associated ancestry cluster had fewer N-insertions in productive TCRs than the approximately 650-donor mean. Correlated functional status among segregating V segments might reflect linkage disequilibrium, but an unknown experimental factor could not be ruled out. When HLA alleles, especially DR and DQ, strongly co-occurred, attributing TCR associations to individual alleles was difficult. Across donors, most TCR sequences were observed very rarely, whereas some public TCRs were present in many individuals. Because HLA typing was unavailable for some donors at each locus, only the typed subset was used in association tests. In a later analysis, TCR association rates were found to vary across HLA loci, with the most associated TCRs seen for DRB1 alleles and the fewest for HLA-C alleles. A further reported finding was that TCR beta sequences accurately predicted the HLA-A and HLA-B alleles for most subjects in the first cohort. Because counts were too low, 15 to 20 rarely observed V segments, including chromosome 9 orphons, were left out of the earlier analysis of over 550 of the donors. In a later analysis, HLA-associated TCR beta chains were found to be more clonally expanded and to have lower generation probabilities than equally common non-associated chains. A later genetic analysis associated a missense DCLRE1C variant with V-gene and J-gene trimming of TCR beta chains, and an independent cohort replicated the association. Cytomegalovirus status was reported to be diagnosed by the classifier with high specificity and sensitivity in both the original and validation cohorts. Specific HLA alleles were associated with 15,000 to 20,000 TCR beta sequences at a false discovery rate of 0.05 in a later analysis. A later analysis reported that several top co-occurrence clusters appeared linked to parvovirus B19, influenza, CMV and Epstein-Barr virus. Broadly in line with IMGT annotations, most TCR beta V segments showed up in productive rearrangements about 90% or about 30% of the time in an earlier analysis of several hundred of the donors. The authors suggested that the approach could potentially be generalized to other disease states and immunological phenotypes. Presence/absence analyses assumed roughly uniform sequencing depth across donors, an assumption that may not hold. In vitro tests confirmed that a few of the cytomegalovirus-associated TCR beta chains recognize cytomegalovirus antigens.

Measured from the cysteine to the phenylalanine, the CDR3 is 14 residues long. The entry retains the CDR3 DNA only, 42 bases that are in frame from base 1. The CDR1 and CDR2 encoded by the germline V gene are SGDLS and YYNGEE. The V and J ends are trimmed by 3 bases and 6 bases, leaving 13 bases between them. Library preparation used the immunoSEQ multiplex PCR assay. The multiplex PCR relied on a mix of 60 forward primers for TCR Vbeta segments and 13 reverse primers for TCR Jbeta segments. The CDR3 region of rearranged TCR beta genes was amplified from genomic DNA by a multiplex PCR assay. Amplified TCR beta libraries were sequenced as 87-base-pair reads on the Illumina HiSeq System. Concerning the study's data processing: A later analysis tallied 75 million to 95 million unique TCR beta chains across the 660 or so repertoires, and approximately 12 million of those chains were shared by two or more donors. A nearest-neighbor algorithm error-corrected the raw reads and collapsed the reads into unique sequences, merging closely related sequences to remove PCR and sequencing errors. Alignment of CDR3 sequences to IMGT reference sequences was used to assign V, D and J gene segments. For a sequence to be retained, a match of at least six nucleotides to both a V gene segment and a J gene segment was required. A rearrangement counted as productive if the CDR3 had no stop codons and remained in frame with V and J, and every other rearrangement counted as non-productive. CDR3 was defined by IMGT convention, running from the second conserved V-encoded cysteine to the conserved J-encoded phenylalanine. The earlier analysis of fewer than 750 of the donors excluded sequences that lacked an unambiguous match to a single V gene segment. In an earlier analysis of approximately 590 of the donors, V segments were called functional above 56.7% productive rearrangements and were called segregating when the between-donor standard deviation exceeded 5%. To diagnose cytomegalovirus status from the catalog of TCR beta chain sequences, a statistical classification framework was built. A later analysis assigned V and J genes by comparing TCR nucleotide sequences with IMGT/GENE-DB human TR gene sequences. Using the TCRdist pipeline, a later analysis assigned CDR3 sequences along with most-parsimonious VDJ recombination scenarios. A later analysis defined each TCR beta chain by its CDR3 amino acid sequence plus V-gene family, and excluded reads lacking a unique V-gene family. As a way to deal with suspected cross-contamination and a sequencing artifact, a later analysis dropped hundreds of nucleotide sequences that were highly shared and had low generation probability. In a later analysis, a clonal expansion index was calculated for each public chain from normalized within-repertoire ranks of inferred template counts. In a later analysis, generation probabilities were computed with a VDJ recombination model fitted to out-of-frame rearrangements, and the resulting probabilities were checked against IGoR. A later analysis scored TCR-TCR, TCR-HLA and TCR-CMV co-occurrence with hypergeometric tests, applying a repertoire-size bias correction to TCR pairs. In a later analysis, false discovery rates were estimated by permuting HLA or CMV assignments 20 times. In a later analysis, co-occurring TCRs were grouped using DBSCAN, and TCRdist sequence similarity was added for clustering within HLA-allele-positive subsets. Co-occurrence clustering excluded repertoires with fewer than 30,000 or more than 120,000 public chains, plus five with anomalous nucleotide sharing. In its TCRdb copy, this immuneACCESS table keeps in-frame sequences only and misses some clones. Where compared with another copy, unresolved V genes explain less than half of these, and the others have no known cause. V, J and clone size reflect that table, while D and trimming were determined from the DNA. This sample lists tens of thousands of clones; approximately 84% were detected once. The top ten constitute about 3% of the sample.

In total, fewer than 750 healthy bone marrow donors made up the cohort. All cohort members were sampled while nominally healthy, although unrecorded immune exposures were likely present. The donor tested CMV seronegative, placing the donor among the 350 to 400 seronegative members of the cohort. A peripheral blood sample was collected from each donor, and TCR beta sequencing was performed on peripheral blood mononuclear cells. The Qiagen DNeasy Blood Extraction Kit was used to extract genomic DNA from the blood cell samples. Notes on this clone: Its antigen specificity is not known. No base qualities exist here, and no much larger clone lies one base off it.

The rearranged chain carries TRBV9 and TRBJ2-4, and possibly TRBD2, on 5 matching bases. Material for sequencing was PBMCs. This clonotype originated in a man aged 50 or older in good health and CMV-seronegative. Here the CDR3 is given as CASSATRAGNIQYF. The DNA reads TGTGCCAGCAGCGCAACTAGAGCCGGAAACATTCAGTACTTC.